The clone carrying this T cell receptor beta chain was recorded at least ten times. The data derive from a study of T cells in Graves' hyperthyroidism and ophthalmopathy. Germline lookup yields CDR1 GTSNPN and CDR2 SVGIG (reference sequence). Between the trimmed V and J ends, which lost 6 bases and 0 bases, there was a span of 12 bases. The length of the CDR3 is 14 residues. RNA transcripts provided the source from which TCR beta CDR3 regions were amplified. The study used the HTBI primer set for a first-round RT-PCR of the TCR CDR3. MiXCR, run by TCRdb on the multiplex PCR reads, gives a single entry per CDR3 protein. The data contain fewer than 400,000 distinct CDR3 sequences, over 13% of them singletons.

Sequencing input: blood. This chain links TRBV30 with TRBJ2-1, with D unclear. The receptor was isolated from a middle-aged man with Graves' ophthalmopathy. The CDR3 DNA reads TGTGCCTGTATCTCCTACAGCTCCTACAATGAGCAGTTCTTC. Its translation is CACISYSSYNEQFF.